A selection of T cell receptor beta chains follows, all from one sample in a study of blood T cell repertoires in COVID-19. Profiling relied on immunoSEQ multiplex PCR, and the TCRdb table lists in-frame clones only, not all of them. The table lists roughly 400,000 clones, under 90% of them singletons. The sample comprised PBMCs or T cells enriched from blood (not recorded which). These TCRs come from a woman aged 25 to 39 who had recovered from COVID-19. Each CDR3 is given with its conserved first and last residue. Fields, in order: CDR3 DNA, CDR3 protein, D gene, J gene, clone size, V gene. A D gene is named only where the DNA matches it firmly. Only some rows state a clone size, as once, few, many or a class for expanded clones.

DNA: TGTGCCAGCAGCTTGCGGGGTTCGGGGTCTGGCAATCAGCCCCAGCATTTT
CDR3: CASSLRGSGSGNQPQHF
D: NA
J: TRBJ1-5
size: once
V: TRBV5-5

DNA: TGTGCCAGTCGCCGGATCGGGAGGGGCACTGAAGCTTTCTTT
CDR3: CASRRIGRGTEAFF
D: NA
J: TRBJ1-1
size: NA
V: TRBV19

DNA: TGTGCCAGCAGCGACCAAACTAGCCAGGTGAACGGTGAGCAGTTCTTC
CDR3: CASSDQTSQVNGEQFF
D: NA
J: TRBJ2-1
size: NA
V: TRBV7-3

DNA: TGTGCCTGGAGTATCTACAGGACGGCCCCTGAAGCTTTCTTT
CDR3: CAWSIYRTAPEAFF
D: NA
J: TRBJ1-1
size: few
V: TRBV30

DNA: TGTGCCAGCAGCTACAGCGGGAACCCCTACAATGAGCAGTTCTTC
CDR3: CASSYSGNPYNEQFF
D: TRBD2
J: TRBJ2-1
size: NA
V: TRBV11-3

DNA: TGCGCCAGCAGCCCGCCGGGACTAGCGGGAGTCGAGCAGTACTTC
CDR3: CASSPPGLAGVEQYF
D: TRBD2
J: TRBJ2-7
size: NA
V: TRBV5-1

DNA: TGTGCCAGCAGTCCGGGGACAGCTAATAACTATGGCTACACCTTC
CDR3: CASSPGTANNYGYTF
D: TRBD1
J: TRBJ1-2
size: NA
V: TRBV6-2/TRBV6-3

DNA: TGTGCCAGCAGGGGGACAGGGGATAATGGCTACACCTTC
CDR3: CASRGTGDNGYTF
D: TRBD1
J: TRBJ1-2
size: NA
V: TRBV28

DNA: TGTGCCATCAGTGAGTCGCGGGGGACTGAAGCTTTCTTT
CDR3: CAISESRGTEAFF
D: NA
J: TRBJ1-1
size: NA
V: TRBV10-3

DNA: TGTGCCAGCAGCTGGAGGGGGCCTGGCAATCAGCCCCAGCATTTT
CDR3: CASSWRGPGNQPQHF
D: TRBD1
J: TRBJ1-5
size: NA
V: TRBV5-8

DNA: TGCGCCAGCAGCACCGTAAGCGGGAGGTTCAACGAGCAGTACTTC
CDR3: CASSTVSGRFNEQYF
D: TRBD2
J: TRBJ2-7
size: once
V: TRBV5-1

DNA: TGTGCCAGCAGCTTAGGGACAGGGGACTATGGCTACACCTTC
CDR3: CASSLGTGDYGYTF
D: TRBD1
J: TRBJ1-2
size: NA
V: TRBV7-9

DNA: TGTGCCAGCAGTAGCGGCGGGAACATTCAGTACTTC
CDR3: CASSSGGNIQYF
D: NA
J: TRBJ2-4
size: NA
V: TRBV9

DNA: TGCAGCGTTCTAAGCGGTCCTTACGAGCAGTACTTC
CDR3: CSVLSGPYEQYF
D: NA
J: TRBJ2-7
size: NA
V: TRBV29-1

DNA: TGCAGTGCTACTACAGGGGCTGGCTACACCTTC
CDR3: CSATTGAGYTF
D: TRBD1
J: TRBJ1-2
size: NA
V: TRBV20-1

DNA: TGTGCCAGCAGTCTTAGCGGGAGCTCCTACAATGAGCAGTTCTTC
CDR3: CASSLSGSSYNEQFF
D: TRBD2
J: TRBJ2-1
size: NA
V: TRBV27

DNA: TGTGCCAGCAGCCAGGGGGCCGGGGAGCTGTTTTTT
CDR3: CASSQGAGELFF
D: TRBD1
J: TRBJ2-2
size: NA
V: TRBV7-9

DNA: TGTGCCTCGAGCCGGGGGTCTAGCTACGAGCAGTACTTC
CDR3: CASSRGSSYEQYF
D: NA
J: TRBJ2-7
size: NA
V: TRBV30

DNA: TGTGCCAGCAGTGAAGTGGAGACCTCCGTCTATGGCTACACCTTC
CDR3: CASSEVETSVYGYTF
D: NA
J: TRBJ1-2
size: NA
V: TRBV2

DNA: TGTGCCAGCAGCATTAGCGGGACTTACTACAATGAGCAGTTCTTC
CDR3: CASSISGTYYNEQFF
D: TRBD2
J: TRBJ2-1
size: NA
V: TRBV5-6

DNA: TGCGCCAGCAGCTTGGGTCAGAACCAAGAGACCCAGTACTTC
CDR3: CASSLGQNQETQYF
D: NA
J: TRBJ2-5
size: once
V: TRBV5-1

DNA: TGCGCCAGCAGCTTCCGGGATGGGTCCCAAGAGACCCAGTACTTC
CDR3: CASSFRDGSQETQYF
D: NA
J: TRBJ2-5
size: NA
V: TRBV5-1